This T cell receptor beta chain was recovered during a study of blood T cell repertoires in COVID-19 (dated by TCRdb to about 2020). About the study as a whole: The collaborator samples originated in the United States, Italy and Spain and spanned the acute and convalescent phases of COVID-19. Deeply sampled blood TCRbeta repertoires from subjects exposed to, actively infected with, or recovered from COVID-19 were included in the dataset. The sample metadata nearly always contained a de-identified subject ID, COVID-19 status, age in years and sex. The samples were drawn from two sources: the first 160 participants of the ongoing ImmuneRACE study, and 1,000 to 1,500 subjects contributed by 6 global collaborators. The repertoires were released in a freely available public database meant as a resource for research on the immune response to SARS-CoV-2. Where available, HLA class I and class II types were taken from metadata supplied by the sample provider and were not determined by assay-based typing. The material from the prospective study consisted of cDNA or gDNA derived from T cells, B-cell-depleted T cells, or PBMCs.

This clone has a single count. The antigen this receptor binds is unknown. Per-base quality was not reported, and no clone a single base away is much larger than it. TCRbeta CDR3 regions were amplified from genomic DNA using the immunoSEQ Assay, a bias-controlled multiplex PCR. The study's own analysis went as follows. The number of nucleated cells in each sample was estimated from the amplification of reference gene primers within the assay. Sequence reads were collapsed and filtered to measure the absolute abundance of every unique TCRbeta CDR3 rearrangement. Productive Simpson clonality was computed per sample as the square root of Simpson's diversity index over productive rearrangements. The table was pulled from immuneACCESS by TCRdb, which kept in-frame rearrangements only. Such tables lose some clones; where checked, under half of the loss comes from unresolved V genes, and the rest has no known cause. The V and J calls and clone size come from that table; D and trimming were worked out from the DNA. Recorded for this sample are about 440,000 clones; roughly 87% of them occurred a single time. Roughly 1.9% of the sample is taken by the ten largest.

V is cut back by 5 bases and J by 0 bases, with 8 bases in the junction unmatched. Sequences SEHNR (CDR1) and FQNEAQ (CDR2) are obtained from the germline V gene (reference sequence). The CDR3 spans 17 residues, from the cysteine through the phenylalanine. The kept DNA is CDR3 alone, 51 bases in frame from the first base. Participants in the prospective study were enrolled through a virtual design, were aged 18 to 89 years, and lived in about 25 United States geographic areas. Cohort assignment in the prospective study relied on participant-reported clinical history from a screening survey and a study questionnaire. In the prospective study, whole blood, serum and a nasopharyngeal or oropharyngeal swab were collected from each participant by mobile phlebotomists. Participants in the prospective study had the option to provide additional blood draws and questionnaires over a roughly two-month period. Before DNA extraction, prospective study blood samples were shipped either frozen or at room temperature.

The paper as a whole reports these results and caveats: Clinical and demographic metadata were provided uncurated, with the amount varying by source and participant.

The TCR was taken from a woman in her late teens or twenties with acute COVID-19. Rearrangement joined TRBV7-9 to TRBJ1-3, with TRBD1 matching 9 junction bases. The specimen sequenced was PBMCs or T cells enriched from blood (not recorded which). The CDR3 region reads CASSRDRARFSGNTIYF. The DNA sequence is TGTGCCAGCAGCAGGGACAGGGCGCGATTCTCTGGAAACACCATATATTTT.